The entry that follows covers one T cell receptor beta chain sequence. The clone's antigen remains unknown. No base quality information exists; no much larger clone differs at one position. This sample stems from a study of technical replicates of blood from a few donors (TCRdb year 2017). Reading the germline V gene gives CDR1 MNHEY and CDR2 SVGAGI. Counted from cysteine to phenylalanine, this CDR3 has 15 amino acids. Of all the DNA, just the CDR3 is kept, 45 bases in frame from base 1. Trimming removed 2 bases from V and 2 bases from J, leaving 12 bases between the germline ends. The library was generated by the immunoSEQ multiplex PCR assay. TCRdb took over this immuneACCESS table, retaining in-frame rearrangements with V and J assigned. Such tables are incomplete; in checked studies, under half of the missing clones stem from an unresolved V gene, and the remainder is unexplained. The sample records approximately 78,000 clones, roughly 90% of which are singletons. The ten largest make up roughly 0.4% of the sample.

The V and J genes are TRBV6-5 and TRBJ1-2; there is no confident call for the D gene. Source material: T cells isolated from PBMCs. The receptor was derived from a human donor in good health. The encoded CDR3 is CASSYDEQRNYGYTF. The nucleotide sequence reads TGTGCCAGCAGTTACGATGAGCAACGGAACTATGGCTACACCTTC.